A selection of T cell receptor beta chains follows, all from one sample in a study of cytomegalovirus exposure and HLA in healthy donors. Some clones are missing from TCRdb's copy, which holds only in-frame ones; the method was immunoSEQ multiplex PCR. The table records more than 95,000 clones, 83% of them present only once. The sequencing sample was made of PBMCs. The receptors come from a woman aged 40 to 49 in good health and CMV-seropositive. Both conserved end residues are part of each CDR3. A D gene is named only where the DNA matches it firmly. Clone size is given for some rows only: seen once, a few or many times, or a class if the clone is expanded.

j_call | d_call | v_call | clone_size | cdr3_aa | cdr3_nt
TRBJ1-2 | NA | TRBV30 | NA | CAWGPNYGYTF | TGTGCCTGGGGGCCCAACTATGGCTACACCTTC
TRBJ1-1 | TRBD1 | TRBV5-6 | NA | CASSLDRVGTEAFF | TGTGCCAGCAGCCTAGACAGGGTGGGCACTGAAGCTTTCTTT
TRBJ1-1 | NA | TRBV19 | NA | CASSMERVNTEAFF | TGTGCCAGTAGTATGGAACGGGTGAACACTGAAGCTTTCTTT
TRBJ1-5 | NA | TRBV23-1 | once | CASSQSRLGQSNQPQHF | TGCGCCAGCAGTCAATCCCGCCTGGGGCAGAGCAATCAGCCCCAGCATTTT
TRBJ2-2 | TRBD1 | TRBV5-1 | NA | CASTGTGGPGELFF | TGCGCCAGCACCGGGACAGGGGGTCCCGGGGAGCTGTTTTTT
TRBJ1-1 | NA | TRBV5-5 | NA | CASSTSAFRAFF | TGTGCCAGCAGCACCAGCGCTTTTCGAGCTTTCTTT
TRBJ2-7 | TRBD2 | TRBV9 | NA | CASSETSGSIYEQYF | TGTGCCAGCAGCGAGACTAGCGGGAGTATCTACGAGCAGTACTTC
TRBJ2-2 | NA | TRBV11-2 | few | CASSSRTPSNTGELFF | TGTGCCAGCAGCTCCCGGACACCTTCGAACACCGGGGAGCTGTTTTTT
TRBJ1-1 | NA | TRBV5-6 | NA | CASSPSVNTEAFF | TGTGCCAGCTCACCCTCAGTGAACACTGAAGCTTTCTTT
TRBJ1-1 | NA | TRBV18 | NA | CASSPLGRKNTEAFF | TGTGCCAGCTCCCCCCTAGGCCGGAAGAACACTGAAGCTTTCTTT
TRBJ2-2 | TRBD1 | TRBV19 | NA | CASTHRGHTGELFF | TGTGCCAGTACCCACAGGGGGCACACCGGGGAGCTGTTTTTT
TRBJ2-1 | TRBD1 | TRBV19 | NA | CASSTDRGDEQFF | TGTGCCAGTAGTACGGACAGGGGCGATGAGCAGTTCTTC
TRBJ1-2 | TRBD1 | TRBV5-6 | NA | CASSWGGPGQGSGYTF | TGTGCCAGCAGCTGGGGGGGACCGGGACAGGGAAGTGGCTACACCTTC
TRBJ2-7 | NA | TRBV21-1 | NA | CASSKGGDEQYF | TGTGCCAGCAGCAAGGGGGGGGACGAGCAGTACTTC
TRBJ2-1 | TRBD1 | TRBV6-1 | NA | CASSAGGSYNEQFF | TGTGCCAGCAGCGCAGGGGGCTCCTACAATGAGCAGTTCTTC
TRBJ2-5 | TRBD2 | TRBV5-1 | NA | CASSLAASGKGETQYF | TGCGCCAGCAGCTTGGCGGCTAGCGGGAAGGGAGAGACCCAGTACTTC